This T cell receptor (beta chain) was retrieved from a study of blood T cell repertoires in COVID-19. The V and J ends lost 7 bases and 1 base respectively, with 14 bases between them. The germline gives CDR1 MNHNY, CDR2 SVGAGI (reference sequence). The CDR3 loop spans 15 amino acids. The authors' processing: Amplifying reference gene primers gave estimates of nucleated cell counts. Assay: immunoSEQ multiplex PCR; the TCRdb copy retains only in-frame clones and omits some. The D gene and trimming were derived from the DNA, and the V and J assignments and clone size from that table. Of approximately 150,000 clones listed, about four fifths are singletons.

Sequencing was performed on peripheral blood. The chain combines TRBV6-6 with TRBJ1-3, with D perhaps matching TRBD1 (5 bases). This TCR was recovered from a woman aged 80 or over with acute or convalescent COVID-19. Here the CDR3 DNA reads TGTGCCAGCACCCAGGCAGGGCCGTCTGGAAACACCATATATTTT. This gives the protein CASTQAGPSGNTIYF.